This T cell receptor beta chain appears in the sequencing data of a study of Graves' ophthalmopathy and Graves' hyperthyroidism. About the research overall: Upon initial diagnosis and before any treatment, peripheral blood was collected.

Study results and limitations: The model achieved 55% to 71% sensitivity and roughly 72% specificity for ophthalmopathy progression.

Hyperthyroidism was new, under 2 months, in patients aged 18 to 65. This CDR3 comprises 16 residues. Losses at the gene ends were 2 bases for V and 1 base for J; bases not matched to a gene: 4. CDR1 and CDR2 (germline): MDHEN, SYDVKM. RNA served as the template for amplifying TCR beta CDR3 regions. First-round RT-PCR used HTBI primers; second-round multiplex PCR followed. TCRdb re-called the multiplex PCR reads with MiXCR, one entry per CDR3 protein. Of about 390,000 distinct CDR3 sequences in the sample, 15% to 17% were seen once. The table lists this clonotype with a few counts. The target antigen is unknown.

This TCR was sampled from a woman between 18 and 29 years old with stable Graves' hyperthyroidism. This sequence joins TRBV28 and TRBJ1-5; 8 nucleotides match TRBD1. The sequenced sample consisted of peripheral blood. This CDR3 reads CASSLLSGGSNQPQHF. The CDR3 bases are TGTGCCAGCAGTTTACTTTCAGGGGGCAGCAATCAGCCCCAGCATTTT.